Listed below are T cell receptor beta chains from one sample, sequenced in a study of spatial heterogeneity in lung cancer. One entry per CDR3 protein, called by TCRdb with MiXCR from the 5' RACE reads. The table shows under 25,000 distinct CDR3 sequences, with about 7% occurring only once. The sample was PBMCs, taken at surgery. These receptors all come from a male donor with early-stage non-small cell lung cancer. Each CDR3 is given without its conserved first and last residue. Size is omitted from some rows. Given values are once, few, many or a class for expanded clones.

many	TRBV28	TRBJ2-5	ASSFNGGAQETQY
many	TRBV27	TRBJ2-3	ASSPFTGTSGRDTQY
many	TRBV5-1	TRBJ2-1	ASSLLPSGGAHNEQF
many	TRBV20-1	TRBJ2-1	SAQAGGGEQF
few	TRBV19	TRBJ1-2	ASSQSGGLGGYT
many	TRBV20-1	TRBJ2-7	SASVGLLTGGSEQY
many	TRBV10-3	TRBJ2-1	AISETDGLYNEQF
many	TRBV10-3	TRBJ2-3	AISESREGLAVTDTQY
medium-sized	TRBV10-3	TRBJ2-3	AIRDLAGATDTQY
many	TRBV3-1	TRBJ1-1	ASSQGMAGGTEAF
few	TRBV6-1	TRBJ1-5	ASSEGHTGVGNQPQH
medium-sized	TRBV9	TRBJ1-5	ASSTGLGGVNQPQH
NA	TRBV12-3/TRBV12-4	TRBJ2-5	ASSLNGGQETQY
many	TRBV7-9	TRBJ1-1	ASSLVDSYTEAF
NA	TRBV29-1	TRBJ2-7	SVEEPTGTGEYEQY
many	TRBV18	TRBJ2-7	ASSPGGVEQY
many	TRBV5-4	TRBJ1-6	ASSLDWNSHSPLH
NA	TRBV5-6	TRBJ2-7	ASSLGQHYEQY
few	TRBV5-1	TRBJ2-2	ASSDNTGELF
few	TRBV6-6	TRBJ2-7	ASTLAGYEQY
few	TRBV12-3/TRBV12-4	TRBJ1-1	ASGKLNTEAF
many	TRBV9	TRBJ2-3	ASSVGVPGYLDTQY
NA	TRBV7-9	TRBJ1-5	ASSLGAANQPQH
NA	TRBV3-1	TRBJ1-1	ASSQRYNTEAF
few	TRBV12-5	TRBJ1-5	ASALFAGYQPQH
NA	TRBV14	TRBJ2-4	ASSQETGNAIQY
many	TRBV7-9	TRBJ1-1	ASSSQGGTEAF
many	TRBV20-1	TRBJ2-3	SARGGAGATDTQY
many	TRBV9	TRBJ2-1	ASSVARISGYNEQF
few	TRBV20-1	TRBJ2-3	SASSPTGSDTQY
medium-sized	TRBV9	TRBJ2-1	ASSVGGPEQF
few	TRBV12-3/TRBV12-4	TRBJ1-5	ASSLGQGLHQPQH
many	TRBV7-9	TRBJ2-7	ASSFQNEQY
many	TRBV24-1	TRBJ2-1	ATSDLLADAYNEQF
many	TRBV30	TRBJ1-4	AWSPGVATNEKLF
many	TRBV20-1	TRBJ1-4	SAERGEKLF
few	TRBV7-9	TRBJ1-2	ASSLGGDYT
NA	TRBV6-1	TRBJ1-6	ASSEFPGQSSYNSPLH
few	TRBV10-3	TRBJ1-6	AISEPGTPLH
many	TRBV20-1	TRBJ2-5	SARSPGGSQY
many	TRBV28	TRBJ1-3	ASSLRQTANTIY
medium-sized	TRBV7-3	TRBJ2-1	ASSLKGGILSYNEQF
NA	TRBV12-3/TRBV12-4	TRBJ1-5	ASSPRLGNQPQH
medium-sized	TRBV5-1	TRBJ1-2	ASSFQANYGYT
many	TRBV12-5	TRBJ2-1	ASGHPGASGRARLYEQF
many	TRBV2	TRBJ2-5	ASTEGDPRETQY
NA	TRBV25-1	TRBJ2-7	ASRDRYEQY
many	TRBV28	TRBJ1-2	ASSFDYGYT